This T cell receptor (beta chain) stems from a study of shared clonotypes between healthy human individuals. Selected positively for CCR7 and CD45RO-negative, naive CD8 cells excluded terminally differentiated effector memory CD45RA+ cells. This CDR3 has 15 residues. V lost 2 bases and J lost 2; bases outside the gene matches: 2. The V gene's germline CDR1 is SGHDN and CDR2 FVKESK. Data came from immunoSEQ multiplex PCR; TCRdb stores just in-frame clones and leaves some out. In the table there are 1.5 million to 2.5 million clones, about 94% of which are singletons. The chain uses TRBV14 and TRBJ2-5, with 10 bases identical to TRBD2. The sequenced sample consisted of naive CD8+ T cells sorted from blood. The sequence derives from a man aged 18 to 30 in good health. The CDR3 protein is CASSQSSGGQETQYF. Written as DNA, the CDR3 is TGTGCCAGCAGCCAATCTAGCGGGGGACAAGAGACCCAGTACTTC.